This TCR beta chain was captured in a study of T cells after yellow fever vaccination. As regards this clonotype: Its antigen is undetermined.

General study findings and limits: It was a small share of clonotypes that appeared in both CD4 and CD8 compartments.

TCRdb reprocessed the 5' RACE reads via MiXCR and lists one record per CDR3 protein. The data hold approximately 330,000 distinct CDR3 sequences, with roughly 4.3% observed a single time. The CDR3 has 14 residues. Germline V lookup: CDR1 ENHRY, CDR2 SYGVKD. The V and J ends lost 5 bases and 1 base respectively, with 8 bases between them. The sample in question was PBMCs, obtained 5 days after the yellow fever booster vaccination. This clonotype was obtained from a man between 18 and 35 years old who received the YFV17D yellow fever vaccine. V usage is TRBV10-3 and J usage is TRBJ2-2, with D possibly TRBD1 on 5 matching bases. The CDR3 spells CAISLTGNTGELFF. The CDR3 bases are TGTGCCATCAGTTTAACAGGGAACACCGGGGAGCTGTTTTTT.